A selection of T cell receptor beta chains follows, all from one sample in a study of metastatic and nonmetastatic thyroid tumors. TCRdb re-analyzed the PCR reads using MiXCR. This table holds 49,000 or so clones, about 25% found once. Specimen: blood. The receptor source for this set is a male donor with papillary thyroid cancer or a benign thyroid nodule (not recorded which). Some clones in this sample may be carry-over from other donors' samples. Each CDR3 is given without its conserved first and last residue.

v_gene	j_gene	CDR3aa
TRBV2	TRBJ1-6	ASIADSGSSPLH
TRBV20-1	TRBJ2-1	SARTSGGTNSYNEQF
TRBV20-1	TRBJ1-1	SARDWVGAGNTEAF
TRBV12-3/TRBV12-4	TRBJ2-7	ASSFDRASYEQY
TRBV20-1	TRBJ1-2	SATEARGNYGYT
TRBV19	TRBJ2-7	ASSSPGGSTYEQY
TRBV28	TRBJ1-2	ASSLRGRPKTYGYT
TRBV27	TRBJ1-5	ASMGGFAAPQH
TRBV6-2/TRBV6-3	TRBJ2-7	ASSYKGSTSTFPYEQY
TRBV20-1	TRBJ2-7	SAYPQYTRSSYEQY
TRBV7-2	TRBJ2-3	ASSLEGWADTQY
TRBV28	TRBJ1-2	ASSPPPRSGKLDYGYT
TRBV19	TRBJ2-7	ASSIGLPGNSESYEQY
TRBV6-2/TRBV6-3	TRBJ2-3	ASEGTGRDTQY
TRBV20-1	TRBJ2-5	SARSDWASETQY
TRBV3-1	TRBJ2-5	ASSQVAETQETQY
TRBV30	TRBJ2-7	AWSVGTGSYEQY
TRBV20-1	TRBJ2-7	SAAKGAGALPYEQY
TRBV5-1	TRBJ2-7	ASSCGDSSSYEQY
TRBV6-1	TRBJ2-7	ASRPPTPSYEQY
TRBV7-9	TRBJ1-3	ATSPRVLAGNTIY
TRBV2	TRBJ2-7	ASSVQISYEQY
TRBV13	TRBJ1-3	ASSQSGDGNTIY
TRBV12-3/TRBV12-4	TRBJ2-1	ASSPDQSSYNEQF
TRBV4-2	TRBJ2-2	ASSQQGQGEGTGELF
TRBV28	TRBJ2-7	ATLAGNSYEQY
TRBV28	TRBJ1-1	ASSFGQNTEAF
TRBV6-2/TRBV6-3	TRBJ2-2	ASRDGELF
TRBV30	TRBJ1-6	AWSGGQDNSPLH
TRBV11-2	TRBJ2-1	ASSSGTSGGLEQF
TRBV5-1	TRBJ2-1	ASRMGAGGSSSCNEQF
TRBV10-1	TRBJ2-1	ASSEGGLQRYNEQF
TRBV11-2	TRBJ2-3	ASSYTLAGESTYTQY
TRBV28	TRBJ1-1	ASSLWREAF
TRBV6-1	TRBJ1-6	ASREGNSPLH
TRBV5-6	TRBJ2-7	ASSKDLGQSYEQY
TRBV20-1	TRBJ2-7	SAFTSGSSYEQY